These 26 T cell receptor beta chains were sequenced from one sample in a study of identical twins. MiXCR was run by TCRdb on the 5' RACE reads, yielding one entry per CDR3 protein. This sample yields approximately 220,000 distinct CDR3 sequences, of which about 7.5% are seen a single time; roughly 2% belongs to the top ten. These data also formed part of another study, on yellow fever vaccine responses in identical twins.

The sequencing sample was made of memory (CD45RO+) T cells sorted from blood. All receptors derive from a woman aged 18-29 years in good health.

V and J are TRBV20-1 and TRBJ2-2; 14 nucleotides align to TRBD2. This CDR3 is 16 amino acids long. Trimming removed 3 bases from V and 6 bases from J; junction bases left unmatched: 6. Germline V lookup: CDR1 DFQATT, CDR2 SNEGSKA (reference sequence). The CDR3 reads CSASPGLAGAPGELFF. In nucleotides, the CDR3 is TGCAGTGCTAGCCCGGGACTAGCGGGAGCACCCGGGGAGCTGTTTTTT.

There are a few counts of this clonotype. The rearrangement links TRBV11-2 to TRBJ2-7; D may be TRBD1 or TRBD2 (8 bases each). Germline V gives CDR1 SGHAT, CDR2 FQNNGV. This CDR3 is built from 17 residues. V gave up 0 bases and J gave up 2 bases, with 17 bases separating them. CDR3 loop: CASSLESGGTGPYEQYF. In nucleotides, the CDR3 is TGTGCCAGCAGCTTAGAGTCGGGGGGGACAGGACCCTACGAGCAGTACTTC.

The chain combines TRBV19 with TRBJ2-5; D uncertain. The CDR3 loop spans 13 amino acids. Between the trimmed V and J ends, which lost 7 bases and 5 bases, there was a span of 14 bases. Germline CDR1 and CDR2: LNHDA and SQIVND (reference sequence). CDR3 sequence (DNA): TGTGCCAGTAAAGACGGATCGTTGGAGACCCAGTACTTC. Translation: CASKDGSLETQYF.

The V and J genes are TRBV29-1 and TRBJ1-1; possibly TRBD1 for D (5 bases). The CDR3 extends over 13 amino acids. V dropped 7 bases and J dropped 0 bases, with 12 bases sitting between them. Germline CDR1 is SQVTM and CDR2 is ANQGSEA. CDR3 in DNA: TGCAGCGCTGGGGGGATTATGAACACTGAAGCTTTCTTT. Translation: CSAGGIMNTEAFF.

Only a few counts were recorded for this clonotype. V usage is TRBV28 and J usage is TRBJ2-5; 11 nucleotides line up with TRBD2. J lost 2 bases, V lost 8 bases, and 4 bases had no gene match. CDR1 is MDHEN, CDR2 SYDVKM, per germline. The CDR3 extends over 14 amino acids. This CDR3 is CASRLAGRQETQYF. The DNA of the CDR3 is TGTGCCAGCCGACTAGCGGGACGTCAAGAGACCCAGTACTTC.

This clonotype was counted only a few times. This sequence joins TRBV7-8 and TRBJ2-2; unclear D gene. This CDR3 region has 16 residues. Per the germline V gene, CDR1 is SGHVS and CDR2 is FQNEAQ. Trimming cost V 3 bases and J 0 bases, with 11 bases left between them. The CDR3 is CASSLRTAPNTGELFF. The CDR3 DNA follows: TGTGCCAGCAGCTTGAGGACGGCCCCGAACACCGGGGAGCTGTTTTTT.

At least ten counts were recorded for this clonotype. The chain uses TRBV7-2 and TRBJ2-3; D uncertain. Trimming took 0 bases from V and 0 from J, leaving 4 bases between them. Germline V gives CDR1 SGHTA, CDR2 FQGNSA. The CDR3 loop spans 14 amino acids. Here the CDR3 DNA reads TGTGCCAGCAGCTTAGCGGGCAGCACAGATACGCAGTATTTT. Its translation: CASSLAGSTDTQYF.

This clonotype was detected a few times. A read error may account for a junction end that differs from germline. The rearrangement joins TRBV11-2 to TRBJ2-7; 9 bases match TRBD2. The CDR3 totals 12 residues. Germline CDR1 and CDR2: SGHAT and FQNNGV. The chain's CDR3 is CASSLDLAGGDF. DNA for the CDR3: TGTGCCAGCAGCTTAGATCTGGCGGGAGGGGACTTC.

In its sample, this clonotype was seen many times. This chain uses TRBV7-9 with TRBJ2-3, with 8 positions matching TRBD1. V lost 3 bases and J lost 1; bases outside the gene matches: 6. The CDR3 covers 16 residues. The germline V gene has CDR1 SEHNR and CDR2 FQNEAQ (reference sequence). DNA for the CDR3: TGTGCCAGCAGCTTTTCATCCAGGGGGCGCACAGATACGCAGTATTTT. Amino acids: CASSFSSRGRTDTQYF.

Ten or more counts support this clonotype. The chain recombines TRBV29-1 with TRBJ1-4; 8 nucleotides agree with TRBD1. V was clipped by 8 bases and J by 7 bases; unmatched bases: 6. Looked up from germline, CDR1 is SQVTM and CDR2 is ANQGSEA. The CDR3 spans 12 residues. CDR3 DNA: TGCAGCTATGGACAGGGTGGTGAAAAACTGTTTTTT. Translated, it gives CSYGQGGEKLFF. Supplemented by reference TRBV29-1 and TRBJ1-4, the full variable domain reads SAVISQKPSRDICQRGTSLTIQCQVDSQVTMMFWYRQQPGQSLTLIATANQGSEATYESGFVIDKFPISRPNLTFSTLTVSNMSPEDSSIYLCSYGQGGEKLFFGSGTQLSVL.

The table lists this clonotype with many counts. The CDR3 DNA is TGTGCCAGCAGCCAAGAGAGGACAGGCAATCAGCCCCAGCATTTT. This encodes CASSQERTGNQPQHF. V is TRBV4-2 and J is TRBJ1-5; a weak D match, TRBD1 (6 bases). V gave up 0 bases and J gave up 2 bases, with 8 bases separating them. The CDR3 covers 15 residues. The germline gives CDR1 LGHNA, CDR2 YNFKEQ.

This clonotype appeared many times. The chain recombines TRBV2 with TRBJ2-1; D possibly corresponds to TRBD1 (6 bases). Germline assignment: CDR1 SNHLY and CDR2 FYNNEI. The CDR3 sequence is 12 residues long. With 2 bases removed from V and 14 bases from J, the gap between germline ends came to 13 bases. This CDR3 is CASSEMVRGKFF. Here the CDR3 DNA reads TGTGCCAGCAGTGAAATGGTCAGGGGAAAGTTCTTC.

The CDR3 DNA reads TGTGCCAGCAGTGTCCGGACTAGCGTTTCAGGCGAGCAGTACTTC. Its translation is CASSVRTSVSGEQYF. The chain carries TRBV6-2 or TRBV6-3 and TRBJ2-7, with TRBD2 matching 9 bases. This CDR3 contains 15 residues. The V gene's germline CDR1 is MNHEY and CDR2 SVGEGT. The ends lost 5 bases at V and 6 bases at J; junction bases unmatched: 11.

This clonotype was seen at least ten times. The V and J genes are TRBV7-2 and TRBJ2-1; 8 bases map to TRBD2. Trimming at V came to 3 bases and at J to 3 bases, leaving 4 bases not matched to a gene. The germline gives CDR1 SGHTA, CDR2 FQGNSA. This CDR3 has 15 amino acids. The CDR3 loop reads CASSFQRGSYNEQFF. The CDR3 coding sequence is TGTGCCAGCAGCTTCCAGCGGGGGAGCTACAATGAGCAGTTCTTC.

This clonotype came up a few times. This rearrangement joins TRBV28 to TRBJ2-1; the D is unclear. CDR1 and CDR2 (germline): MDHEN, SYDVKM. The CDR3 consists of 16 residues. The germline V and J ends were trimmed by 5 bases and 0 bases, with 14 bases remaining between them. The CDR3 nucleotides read TGTGCCAGCAGTCCCCGGACCGCAGCCTCCTACAATGAGCAGTTCTTC. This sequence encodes CASSPRTAASYNEQFF.

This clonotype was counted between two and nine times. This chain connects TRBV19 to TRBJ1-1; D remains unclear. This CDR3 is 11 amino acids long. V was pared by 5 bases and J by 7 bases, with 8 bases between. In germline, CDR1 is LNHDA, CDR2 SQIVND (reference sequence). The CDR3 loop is CASSLTFEAFF. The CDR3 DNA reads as TGTGCCAGTAGTCTCACATTTGAAGCTTTCTTT.

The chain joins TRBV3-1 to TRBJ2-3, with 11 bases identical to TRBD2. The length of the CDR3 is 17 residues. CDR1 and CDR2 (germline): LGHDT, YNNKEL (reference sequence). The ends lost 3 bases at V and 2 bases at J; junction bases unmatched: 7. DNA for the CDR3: TGTGCCAGCAGCCAGGAATTAGCGGGGGGGAACACAGATACGCAGTATTTT. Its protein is CASSQELAGGNTDTQYF.

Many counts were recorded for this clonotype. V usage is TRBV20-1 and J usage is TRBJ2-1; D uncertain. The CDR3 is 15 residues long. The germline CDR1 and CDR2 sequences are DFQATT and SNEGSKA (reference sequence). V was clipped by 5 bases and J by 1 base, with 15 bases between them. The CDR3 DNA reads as TGCAGTGCTCCGAAGACAATCGGGTCCTACAATGAGCAGTTCTTC. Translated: CSAPKTIGSYNEQFF.

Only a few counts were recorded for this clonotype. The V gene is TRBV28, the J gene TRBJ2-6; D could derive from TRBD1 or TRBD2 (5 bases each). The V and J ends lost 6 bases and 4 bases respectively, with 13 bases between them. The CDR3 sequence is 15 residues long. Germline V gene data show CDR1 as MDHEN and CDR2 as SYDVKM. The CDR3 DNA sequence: TGTGCCAGCAGACCCGAGGGGTCCGGGGCCAACGTCCTGACTTTC. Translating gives CASRPEGSGANVLTF.

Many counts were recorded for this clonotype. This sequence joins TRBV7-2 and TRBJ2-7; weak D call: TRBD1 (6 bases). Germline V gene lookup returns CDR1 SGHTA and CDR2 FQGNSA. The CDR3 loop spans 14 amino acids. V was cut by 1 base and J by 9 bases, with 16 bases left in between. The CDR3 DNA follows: TGTGCCAGCAGCTTAGGCCCAGGGCAAGGGGGGCAGTACTTC. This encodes CASSLGPGQGGQYF.

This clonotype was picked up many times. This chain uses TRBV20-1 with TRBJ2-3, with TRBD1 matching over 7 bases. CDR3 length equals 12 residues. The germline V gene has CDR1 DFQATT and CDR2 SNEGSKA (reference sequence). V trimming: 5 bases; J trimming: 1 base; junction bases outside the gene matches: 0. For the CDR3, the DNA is TGCAGTGCTCAGGGGGGCACAGATACGCAGTATTTT. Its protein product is CSAQGGTDTQYF.

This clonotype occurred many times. For the CDR3, the DNA is TGTGCCAGCAGCGGGACTAGCGGGAGGGCCAATGAGCAGTTCTTC. The encoded protein is CASSGTSGRANEQFF. The V and J genes are TRBV12-3 or TRBV12-4 and TRBJ2-1; TRBD2 aligns across 16 bases. Germline trimming cut 6 bases from V and 6 bases from J; bases unmatched to any gene: 2. The CDR3 has 15 amino acids.

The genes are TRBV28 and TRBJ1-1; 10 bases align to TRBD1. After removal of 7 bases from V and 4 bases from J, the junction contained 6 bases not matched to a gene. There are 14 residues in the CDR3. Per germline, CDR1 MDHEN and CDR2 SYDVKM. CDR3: CASTADRGATEAFF. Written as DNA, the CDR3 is TGTGCCAGCACCGCGGACAGGGGGGCCACTGAAGCTTTCTTT.

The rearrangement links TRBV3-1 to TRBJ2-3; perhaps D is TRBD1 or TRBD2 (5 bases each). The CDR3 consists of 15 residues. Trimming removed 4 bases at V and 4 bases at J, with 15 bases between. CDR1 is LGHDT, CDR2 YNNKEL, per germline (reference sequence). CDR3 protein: CASSPRGRGADTQYF. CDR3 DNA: TGTGCCAGCAGCCCGAGGGGTCGGGGCGCAGATACGCAGTATTTT.

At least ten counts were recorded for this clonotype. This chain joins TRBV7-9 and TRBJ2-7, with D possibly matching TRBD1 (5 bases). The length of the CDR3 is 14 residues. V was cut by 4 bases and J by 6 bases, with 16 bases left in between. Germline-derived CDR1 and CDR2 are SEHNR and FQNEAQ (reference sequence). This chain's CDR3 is CASSSTVGASEQYF. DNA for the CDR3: TGTGCCAGCAGCTCAACGGTAGGGGCCAGCGAGCAGTACTTC. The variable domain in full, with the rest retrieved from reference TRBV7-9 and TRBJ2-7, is DTGVSQNPRHKITKRGQNVTFRCDPISEHNRLYWYRQTLGQGPEFLTYFQNEAQLEKSRLLSDRFSAERPKGSFSTLEIQRTEQGDSAMYLCASSSTVGASEQYFGPGTRLTVT.

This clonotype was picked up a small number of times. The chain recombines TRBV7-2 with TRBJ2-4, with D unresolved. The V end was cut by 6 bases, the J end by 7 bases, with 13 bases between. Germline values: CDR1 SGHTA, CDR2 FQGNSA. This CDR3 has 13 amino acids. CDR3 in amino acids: CASSIIQSNIQYF. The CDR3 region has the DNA TGTGCCAGCAGTATAATACAGAGCAACATTCAGTACTTC. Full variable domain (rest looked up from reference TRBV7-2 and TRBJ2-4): GAGVSQSPSNKVTEKGKDVELRCDPISGHTALYWYRQSLGQGLEFLIYFQGNSAPDKSGLPSDRFSAERTGGSVSTLTIQRTQQEDSAVYLCASSIIQSNIQYFGAGTRLSVL.